This is a list of T cell receptor beta chains from one sample in a study of siplizumab effects on memory and regulatory T cells. Sequencing was performed with immunoSEQ multiplex PCR; in TCRdb, only in-frame clones are kept and a portion is missing. There are around 95,000 clones in the sample; over 90% occur only once, and less than 1.5% lies in the top ten. The sequenced material came from non-Treg CD4+ T cells sorted from blood. The receptors were gathered from a human donor in good health. CDR3s include the opening cysteine and the closing phenylalanine or tryptophan. Fields, in order: CDR3 DNA, CDR3 protein, V gene, clone size, D gene, J gene. A D gene is named only where the DNA matches it firmly. Size is stated for part of the rows, as once, few or many counts, or as a class when the clone is expanded.

DNA: TGTGCCAGCAGGGGACAGGGAGATACTGAAGCTTTCTTT
CDR3: CASRGQGDTEAFF
V: TRBV2
size: .
D: TRBD1
J: TRBJ1-1

DNA: TGTGCCAGTATCCCGACAGCTTATAGCAATCAGCCCCAGCATTTT
CDR3: CASIPTAYSNQPQHF
V: TRBV19
size: few
D: .
J: TRBJ1-5

DNA: TGTGCCAGCAGCTTGGGTAACCAAGAGACCCAGTACTTC
CDR3: CASSLGNQETQYF
V: TRBV5-6
size: .
D: .
J: TRBJ2-5

DNA: TGTGCCAGCAAGGAAGGGGGCCCTAGAGGTCAGCCCCAGCATTTT
CDR3: CASKEGGPRGQPQHF
V: TRBV2
size: .
D: TRBD1
J: TRBJ1-5

DNA: TGCGCCAGCAAGGAGGAGACAGCGAACACTGAAGCTTTCTTT
CDR3: CASKEETANTEAFF
V: TRBV5-1
size: .
D: .
J: TRBJ1-1

DNA: TGTGCCAGCCGAATAATCCAGACTCTTCACGGGGAGCTGTTTTTT
CDR3: CASRIIQTLHGELFF
V: TRBV6-6
size: .
D: .
J: TRBJ2-2

DNA: TGTGCCAGTAGAGACACAGGGAACAATCAGCCCCAGCATTTT
CDR3: CASRDTGNNQPQHF
V: TRBV19
size: .
D: .
J: TRBJ1-5

DNA: TGCGCCAGCAGCTTGAGAGAGTCTGGGGCCAACGTCCTGACTTTC
CDR3: CASSLRESGANVLTF
V: TRBV5-1
size: .
D: .
J: TRBJ2-6

DNA: TGTGCCAGCAGCCCAGGACAGTTTAACTATGGCTACACCTTC
CDR3: CASSPGQFNYGYTF
V: TRBV5-4
size: .
D: .
J: TRBJ1-2

DNA: TGTGCCAGCAGTCCGAGCTCCTACGAGCAGTACTTC
CDR3: CASSPSSYEQYF
V: TRBV28
size: .
D: .
J: TRBJ2-7

DNA: TGCGCCAGTACTCCGGACGGCCTCGGTAATTCACCCCTCCACTTT
CDR3: CASTPDGLGNSPLHF
V: TRBV5-1
size: .
D: .
J: TRBJ1-6

DNA: TGTGCCAGCAGTGAGGGGTACCCTAGGCAGTATGGCTACACCTTC
CDR3: CASSEGYPRQYGYTF
V: TRBV6-1
size: .
D: .
J: TRBJ1-2

DNA: TGTGCCAGCAGAGCCGGGACTAGCGGATACAATGAGCAGTTCTTC
CDR3: CASRAGTSGYNEQFF
V: TRBV2
size: .
D: TRBD2
J: TRBJ2-1

DNA: TGTGCCTGGGAGAAGGGGGGCGGAGGGGGATCGCCCGGGGAGCTGTTTTTT
CDR3: CAWEKGGGGGSPGELFF
V: TRBV30
size: .
D: .
J: TRBJ2-2

DNA: TGTGCCAGACCATTGATACAGGGCAGGGCCGGGCGGGAGACCCAGTACTTC
CDR3: CARPLIQGRAGRETQYF
V: TRBV27
size: .
D: .
J: TRBJ2-5

DNA: TGTGCCAGCAGCCAAGATCGCATAATAGGGAGAGAGACCCAGTACTTC
CDR3: CASSQDRIIGRETQYF
V: TRBV14
size: .
D: .
J: TRBJ2-5

DNA: TGTGCCAGCAGCGTAGGACAGATGAACACTGAAGCTTTCTTT
CDR3: CASSVGQMNTEAFF
V: TRBV9
size: .
D: .
J: TRBJ1-1

DNA: TGTGCCAGCAGCAGTTTAGCGGGGGCTTACAATGAGCAGTTCTTC
CDR3: CASSSLAGAYNEQFF
V: TRBV7-9
size: .
D: TRBD2
J: TRBJ2-1

DNA: TGTGCCAGCAGTTATCGGTTTTCAGGGGTGTTTTTT
CDR3: CASSYRFSGVFF
V: TRBV6-1
size: .
D: .
J: TRBJ2-2

DNA: TGTGCCAGTAGTATCAGGGTGGGGGGCACTGAAGCTTTCTTT
CDR3: CASSIRVGGTEAFF
V: TRBV19
size: .
D: .
J: TRBJ1-1

DNA: TGTGCCACCAGCAGAGCCCCGGTCGGCTACGAGCAGTACTTC
CDR3: CATSRAPVGYEQYF
V: TRBV15
size: .
D: .
J: TRBJ2-7

DNA: TGTGCCAGTAGCATCCGGGGAATGAACACTGAAGCTTTCTTT
CDR3: CASSIRGMNTEAFF
V: TRBV19
size: .
D: .
J: TRBJ1-1

DNA: TGTGCCAGCAGCCAGGGGACAGGGAGGGACGAGCAGTACTTC
CDR3: CASSQGTGRDEQYF
V: TRBV4-2
size: .
D: TRBD1
J: TRBJ2-7

DNA: TGTGCCAGCAGCGTAGCGGGAGGGAATCGTGCAGATACGCAGTATTTT
CDR3: CASSVAGGNRADTQYF
V: TRBV9
size: .
D: TRBD2
J: TRBJ2-3

DNA: TGTGCCATCAGTTCAGGGGAAGGGGGTGAAGCTTTCTTT
CDR3: CAISSGEGGEAFF
V: TRBV10-3
size: once
D: .
J: TRBJ1-1

DNA: TGTGCCAGCAGCAAAGGGGAGAACCGCTCCAGGGGGCTCTTGAACACTGAAGCTTTCTTT
CDR3: CASSKGENRSRGLLNTEAFF
V: TRBV21-1
size: .
D: .
J: TRBJ1-1

DNA: TGTGCCAGCAGCTTAACGTTTAGCGGACCATACAATGAGCAGTTCTTC
CDR3: CASSLTFSGPYNEQFF
V: TRBV7-3
size: .
D: .
J: TRBJ2-1

DNA: TGTGCCAGCAGGACAGGGACCGCAACTAATGAAAAACTGTTTTTT
CDR3: CASRTGTATNEKLFF
V: TRBV2
size: .
D: TRBD1
J: TRBJ1-4

DNA: TGTGCCAGCAGCTTAGCGAGGGGGCAGTCAATACAAGAGACCCAGTACTTC
CDR3: CASSLARGQSIQETQYF
V: TRBV7-9
size: .
D: TRBD1
J: TRBJ2-5

DNA: TGTGCCAGCAGTTTGGCGGGCACAGATACGCAGTATTTT
CDR3: CASSLAGTDTQYF
V: TRBV28
size: once
D: .
J: TRBJ2-3

DNA: TGTGCCGTCCGCCCCCGGGAAGGTGAGCAGTACTTC
CDR3: CAVRPREGEQYF
V: TRBV19
size: .
D: .
J: TRBJ2-7

DNA: TGTGCCATCAGTGAGGGGTTAGCGGGAGGAGACTACAATGAGCAGTTCTTC
CDR3: CAISEGLAGGDYNEQFF
V: TRBV10-3
size: .
D: TRBD2
J: TRBJ2-1

DNA: TGTGCCAGCAGTTACTCGATACAGGGAGGAGGCTACACCTTC
CDR3: CASSYSIQGGGYTF
V: TRBV6-5
size: .
D: .
J: TRBJ1-2

DNA: TGCGCCAGCTCCGAGGCACTAGCGACGAGGAGCACAGATACGCAGTATTTT
CDR3: CASSEALATRSTDTQYF
V: TRBV5-1
size: once
D: TRBD2
J: TRBJ2-3

DNA: TGTGCCATCAGTGAAGGCGGGAGGGCAGATACGCAGTATTTT
CDR3: CAISEGGRADTQYF
V: TRBV10-3
size: .
D: TRBD2
J: TRBJ2-3

DNA: TGTGCCAGCAGCCGCTTGACAAGAACAGATACGCAGTATTTT
CDR3: CASSRLTRTDTQYF
V: TRBV14
size: .
D: .
J: TRBJ2-3

DNA: TGTGCAAGTAGATCAAGCGGGACGTACGAGCAGTACTTC
CDR3: CASRSSGTYEQYF
V: TRBV19
size: .
D: TRBD2
J: TRBJ2-7

DNA: TGTGCCAGCAGCCCGGACGGGTTGGGCTACACCTTC
CDR3: CASSPDGLGYTF
V: TRBV5-4
size: .
D: .
J: TRBJ1-2

DNA: TGTGCCAGCAGTTTCGACACACCTAGGGCCGGGGAGCTGTTTTTT
CDR3: CASSFDTPRAGELFF
V: TRBV27
size: .
D: .
J: TRBJ2-2

DNA: TGTGCCAGCAGTCCGTCTCGGTCCTACAATGAGCAGTTCTTC
CDR3: CASSPSRSYNEQFF
V: TRBV6-5
size: .
D: .
J: TRBJ2-1

DNA: TGTGCCAGCCGGGACAGGCAATTTTACGAGCAGTACTTC
CDR3: CASRDRQFYEQYF
V: TRBV6-5
size: .
D: TRBD1
J: TRBJ2-7

DNA: TGTGCCAGCAGCTGGGGCCCAGGCCTTGGGGGAGATACGCAGTATTTT
CDR3: CASSWGPGLGGDTQYF
V: TRBV5-6
size: .
D: .
J: TRBJ2-3

DNA: TGTGCCAGCAGCACCGGGGAAGGACGAAAATACGAGCAGTACTTC
CDR3: CASSTGEGRKYEQYF
V: TRBV9
size: .
D: .
J: TRBJ2-7

DNA: TGCGCCAGCAGCCCCCGAGGTTTAGCCGACCCCAGAAACACCATATATTTT
CDR3: CASSPRGLADPRNTIYF
V: TRBV4-1
size: .
D: .
J: TRBJ1-3

DNA: TGTGCCAGCTCACCACTGACAGCCCGGACAGATACGCAGTATTTT
CDR3: CASSPLTARTDTQYF
V: TRBV18
size: .
D: .
J: TRBJ2-3

DNA: TGTGCCAGTAGTTTCCAGACAGCGGGAAACACCATATATTTT
CDR3: CASSFQTAGNTIYF
V: TRBV19
size: .
D: .
J: TRBJ1-3

DNA: TGTGCCAGCAGTGATATGGGCGGTCAGCCCCAGCATTTT
CDR3: CASSDMGGQPQHF
V: TRBV6-4
size: .
D: .
J: TRBJ1-5

DNA: TGTGCCAGCTCACCACCTTCAGGGGGCGCGGACTATGGCTACACCTTC
CDR3: CASSPPSGGADYGYTF
V: TRBV18
size: .
D: TRBD1
J: TRBJ1-2

DNA: TGTACCAGTAGGGACATTTTCTCTGGAAACACCATATATTTT
CDR3: CTSRDIFSGNTIYF
V: TRBV19
size: .
D: .
J: TRBJ1-3

DNA: TGCGCCAGCAGCTTGACTGAGCCCGGGGAGCTGTTTTTT
CDR3: CASSLTEPGELFF
V: TRBV5-1
size: .
D: .
J: TRBJ2-2

DNA: TGTGCCACCAGCGAGAGAGCGGGACCACAAGAGACCCAGTACTTC
CDR3: CATSERAGPQETQYF
V: TRBV15
size: .
D: TRBD2
J: TRBJ2-5

DNA: TGTGCCAGTAGCGAAAGGCCCGACCAAGAGACCCAGTACTTC
CDR3: CASSERPDQETQYF
V: TRBV19
size: .
D: .
J: TRBJ2-5

DNA: TGCAGCGTTCATTATGGGAAAACGAACACCGGGGAGCTGTTTTTT
CDR3: CSVHYGKTNTGELFF
V: TRBV29-1
size: .
D: .
J: TRBJ2-2

DNA: TGTGCCAGCAGTGGACTAGCGGGAGCAGATACGCAGTATTTT
CDR3: CASSGLAGADTQYF
V: TRBV2
size: .
D: TRBD2
J: TRBJ2-3

DNA: TGCGCCAGCAGCTTGGGAGGGGCGGAGTATGGCTACACCTTC
CDR3: CASSLGGAEYGYTF
V: TRBV5-1
size: .
D: .
J: TRBJ1-2

DNA: TGTGCCAGTAGTATTCAGGGGCCCTCCTACGAGCAGTACTTC
CDR3: CASSIQGPSYEQYF
V: TRBV19
size: .
D: .
J: TRBJ2-7

DNA: TGTGCCAGCAGCGTAGTCGGGACTAGCGGGTACGGGGAGCAGTTCTTC
CDR3: CASSVVGTSGYGEQFF
V: TRBV9
size: .
D: TRBD2
J: TRBJ2-1

DNA: TGTGCCAGCAGTTTAAGGGACGAGCAGTTCTTC
CDR3: CASSLRDEQFF
V: TRBV28
size: .
D: .
J: TRBJ2-1

DNA: TGCGCCAGCAGCAAGGGGACAGGGGGCAACACTGAAGCTTTCTTT
CDR3: CASSKGTGGNTEAFF
V: TRBV5-1
size: .
D: TRBD1
J: TRBJ1-1

DNA: TGTGCCAGCAGTGAATTCAGGAAGGACGTAACAGATACGCAGTATTTT
CDR3: CASSEFRKDVTDTQYF
V: TRBV2
size: .
D: .
J: TRBJ2-3